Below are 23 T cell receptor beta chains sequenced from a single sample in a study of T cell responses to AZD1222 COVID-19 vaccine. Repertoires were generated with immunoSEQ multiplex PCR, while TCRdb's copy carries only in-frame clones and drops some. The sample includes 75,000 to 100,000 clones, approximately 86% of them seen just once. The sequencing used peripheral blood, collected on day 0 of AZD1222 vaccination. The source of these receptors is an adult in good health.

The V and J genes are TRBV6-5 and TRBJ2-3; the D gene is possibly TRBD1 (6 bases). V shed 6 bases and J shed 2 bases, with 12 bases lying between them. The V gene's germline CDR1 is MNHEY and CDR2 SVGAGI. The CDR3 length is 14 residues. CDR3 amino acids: CASSTGTTTDTQYF. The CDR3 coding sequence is TGTGCCAGCAGCACCGGGACAACCACAGATACGCAGTATTTT.

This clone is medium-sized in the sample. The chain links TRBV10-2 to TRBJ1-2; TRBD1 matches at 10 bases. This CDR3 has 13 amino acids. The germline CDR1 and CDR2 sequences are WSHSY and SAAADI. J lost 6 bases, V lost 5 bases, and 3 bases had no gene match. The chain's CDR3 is CASSLTGGNGYTF. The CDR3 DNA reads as TGCGCCAGCAGTTTGACAGGGGGCAATGGCTACACCTTC.

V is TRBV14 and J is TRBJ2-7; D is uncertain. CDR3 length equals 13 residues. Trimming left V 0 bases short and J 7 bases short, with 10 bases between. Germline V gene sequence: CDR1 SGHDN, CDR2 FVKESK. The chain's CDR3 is CASSQDLPQEQYF. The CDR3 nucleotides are TGTGCCAGCAGCCAAGATCTACCCCAAGAGCAGTACTTC.

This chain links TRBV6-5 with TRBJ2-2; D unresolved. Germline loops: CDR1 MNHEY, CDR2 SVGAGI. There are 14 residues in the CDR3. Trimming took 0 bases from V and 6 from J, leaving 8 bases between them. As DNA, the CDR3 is TGTGCCAGCAGTTACTCGAAACTCCCCGGGGAGCTGTTTTTT. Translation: CASSYSKLPGELFF.

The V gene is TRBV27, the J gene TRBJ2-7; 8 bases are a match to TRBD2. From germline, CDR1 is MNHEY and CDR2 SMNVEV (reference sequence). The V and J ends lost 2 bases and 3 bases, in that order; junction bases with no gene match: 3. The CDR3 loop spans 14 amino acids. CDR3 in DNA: TGTGCCAGCAGTTTAAGGGGACTAGTCTACGAGCAGTACTTC. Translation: CASSLRGLVYEQYF.

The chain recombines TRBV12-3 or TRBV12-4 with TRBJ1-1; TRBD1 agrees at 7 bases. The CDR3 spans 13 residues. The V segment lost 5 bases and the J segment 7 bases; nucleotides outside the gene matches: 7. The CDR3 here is CASSPGQPFEAFF. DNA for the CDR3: TGTGCCAGCAGTCCGGGACAGCCATTTGAAGCTTTCTTT.

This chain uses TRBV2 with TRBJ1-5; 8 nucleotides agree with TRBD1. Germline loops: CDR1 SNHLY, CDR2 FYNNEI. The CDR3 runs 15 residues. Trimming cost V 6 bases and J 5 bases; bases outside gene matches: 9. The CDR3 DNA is TGTGCCAGCAGGGGCCCAGGGGGCGCAGATCAGCCCCAGCATTTT. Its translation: CASRGPGGADQPQHF.

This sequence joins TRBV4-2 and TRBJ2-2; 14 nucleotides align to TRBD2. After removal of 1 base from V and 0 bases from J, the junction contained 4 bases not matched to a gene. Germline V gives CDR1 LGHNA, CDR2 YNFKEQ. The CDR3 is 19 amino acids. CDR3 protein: CASSQGGLAGASNTGELFF. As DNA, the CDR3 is TGTGCCAGCAGCCAAGGGGGACTAGCGGGAGCATCGAACACCGGGGAGCTGTTTTTT.

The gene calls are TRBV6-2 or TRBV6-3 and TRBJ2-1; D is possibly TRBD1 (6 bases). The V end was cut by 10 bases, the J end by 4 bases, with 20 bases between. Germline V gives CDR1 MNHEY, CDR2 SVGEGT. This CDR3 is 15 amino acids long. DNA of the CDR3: TGTGCCACCAGCACCTACAGGGTGCCTTACAATGAGCAGTTCTTC. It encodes CATSTYRVPYNEQFF.

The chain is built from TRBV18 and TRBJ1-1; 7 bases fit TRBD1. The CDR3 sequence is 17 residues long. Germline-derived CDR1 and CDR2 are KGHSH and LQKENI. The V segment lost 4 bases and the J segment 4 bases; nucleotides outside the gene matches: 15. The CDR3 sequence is CASSLRDSRYRGTEAFF. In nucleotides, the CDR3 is TGTGCCAGCTCACTACGGGACAGCCGCTATCGGGGCACTGAAGCTTTCTTT.

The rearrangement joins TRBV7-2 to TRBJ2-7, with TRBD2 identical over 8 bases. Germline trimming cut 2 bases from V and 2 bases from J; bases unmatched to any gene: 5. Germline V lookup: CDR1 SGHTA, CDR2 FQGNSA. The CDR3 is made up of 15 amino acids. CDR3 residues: CASSLIAGRTYEQYF. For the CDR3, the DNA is TGTGCCAGCAGCTTAATAGCGGGACGTACCTACGAGCAGTACTTC.

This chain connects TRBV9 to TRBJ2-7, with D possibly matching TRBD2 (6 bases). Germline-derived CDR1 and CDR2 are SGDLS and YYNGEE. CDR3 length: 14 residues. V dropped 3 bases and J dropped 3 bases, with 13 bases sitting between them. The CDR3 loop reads CASSARLDRYEQYF. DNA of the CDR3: TGTGCCAGCAGCGCACGACTAGACCGCTACGAGCAGTACTTC.

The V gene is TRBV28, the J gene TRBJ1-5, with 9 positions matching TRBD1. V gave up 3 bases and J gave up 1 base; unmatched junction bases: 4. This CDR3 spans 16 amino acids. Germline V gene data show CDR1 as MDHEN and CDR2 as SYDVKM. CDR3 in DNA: TGTGCCAGCAGTTTCACAGGGGGCTTAAGCAATCAGCCCCAGCATTTT. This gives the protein CASSFTGGLSNQPQHF.

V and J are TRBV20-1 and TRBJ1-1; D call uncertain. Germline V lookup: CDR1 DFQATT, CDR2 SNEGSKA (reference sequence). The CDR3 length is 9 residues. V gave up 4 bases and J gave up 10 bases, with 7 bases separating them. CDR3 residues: CSATNVAFF. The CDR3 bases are TGCAGTGCTACTAATGTAGCTTTCTTT.

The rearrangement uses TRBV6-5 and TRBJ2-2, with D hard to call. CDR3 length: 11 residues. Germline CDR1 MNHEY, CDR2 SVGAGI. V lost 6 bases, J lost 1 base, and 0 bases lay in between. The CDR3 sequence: CASRNTGELFF. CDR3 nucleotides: TGTGCCAGCAGGAACACCGGGGAGCTGTTTTTT.

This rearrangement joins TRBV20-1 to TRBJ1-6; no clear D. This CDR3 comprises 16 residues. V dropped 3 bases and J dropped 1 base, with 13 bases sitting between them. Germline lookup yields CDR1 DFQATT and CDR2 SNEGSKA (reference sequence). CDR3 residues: CSASLAERSYNSPLHF. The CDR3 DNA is TGCAGTGCTAGTCTGGCCGAGAGGTCCTATAATTCACCCCTCCACTTT.

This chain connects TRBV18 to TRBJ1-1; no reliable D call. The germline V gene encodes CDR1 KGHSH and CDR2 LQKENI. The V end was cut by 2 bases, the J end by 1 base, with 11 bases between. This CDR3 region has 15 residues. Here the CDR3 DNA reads TGTGCCAGCTCACCAGTCCCAACCCAGAACACTGAAGCTTTCTTT. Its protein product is CASSPVPTQNTEAFF.

The CDR3 DNA reads as TGCAGCGTTAGTTACAGGGTGGGATCGGACGAGCAGTACTTC. It specifies CSVSYRVGSDEQYF. This chain joins TRBV29-1 and TRBJ2-7, with a weak D call TRBD1 (6 bases). The germline V and J ends were trimmed by 5 bases and 5 bases, with 19 bases remaining between them. The CDR3 contains 14 residues. Germline values: CDR1 SQVTM, CDR2 ANQGSEA.

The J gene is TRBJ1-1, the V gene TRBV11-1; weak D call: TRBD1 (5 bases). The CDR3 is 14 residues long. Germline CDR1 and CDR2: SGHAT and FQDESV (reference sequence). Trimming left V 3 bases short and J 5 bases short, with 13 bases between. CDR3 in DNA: TGTGCCAGCAGCTTGTTATCAGGGCGGACTGAAGCTTTCTTT. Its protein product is CASSLLSGRTEAFF.

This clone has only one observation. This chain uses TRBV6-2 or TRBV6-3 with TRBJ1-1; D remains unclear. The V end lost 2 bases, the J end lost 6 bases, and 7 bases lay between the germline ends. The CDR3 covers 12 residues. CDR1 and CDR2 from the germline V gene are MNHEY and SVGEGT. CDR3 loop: CASSYSLPEAFF. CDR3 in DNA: TGTGCCAGCAGTTACAGTCTCCCTGAAGCTTTCTTT.

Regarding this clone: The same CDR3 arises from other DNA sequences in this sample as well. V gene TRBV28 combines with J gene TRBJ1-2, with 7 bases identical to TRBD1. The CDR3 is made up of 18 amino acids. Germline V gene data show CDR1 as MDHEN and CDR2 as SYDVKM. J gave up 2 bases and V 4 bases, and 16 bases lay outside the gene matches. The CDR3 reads CASSSMGRQGLGNYGYTF. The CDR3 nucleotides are TGTGCCAGCAGTTCTATGGGGCGACAGGGATTGGGGAACTATGGCTACACCTTC.

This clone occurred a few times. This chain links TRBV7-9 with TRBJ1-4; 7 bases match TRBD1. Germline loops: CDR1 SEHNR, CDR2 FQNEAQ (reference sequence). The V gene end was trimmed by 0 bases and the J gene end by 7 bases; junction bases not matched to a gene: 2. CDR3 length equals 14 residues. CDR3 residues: CASSLAGTAEKLFF. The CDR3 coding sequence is TGTGCCAGCAGCTTAGCGGGGACAGCTGAAAAACTGTTTTTT. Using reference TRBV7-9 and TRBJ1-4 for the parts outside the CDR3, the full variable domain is DTGVSQNPRHKITKRGQNVTFRCDPISEHNRLYWYRQTLGQGPEFLTYFQNEAQLEKSRLLSDRFSAERPKGSFSTLEIQRTEQGDSAMYLCASSLAGTAEKLFFGSGTQLSVL.

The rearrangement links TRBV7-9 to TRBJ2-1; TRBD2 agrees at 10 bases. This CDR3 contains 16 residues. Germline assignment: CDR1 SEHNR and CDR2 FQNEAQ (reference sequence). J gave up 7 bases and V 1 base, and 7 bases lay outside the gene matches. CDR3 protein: CASSLGSGRARNEQFF. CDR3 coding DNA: TGTGCCAGCAGCTTAGGAAGCGGGAGGGCCAGGAATGAGCAGTTCTTC.